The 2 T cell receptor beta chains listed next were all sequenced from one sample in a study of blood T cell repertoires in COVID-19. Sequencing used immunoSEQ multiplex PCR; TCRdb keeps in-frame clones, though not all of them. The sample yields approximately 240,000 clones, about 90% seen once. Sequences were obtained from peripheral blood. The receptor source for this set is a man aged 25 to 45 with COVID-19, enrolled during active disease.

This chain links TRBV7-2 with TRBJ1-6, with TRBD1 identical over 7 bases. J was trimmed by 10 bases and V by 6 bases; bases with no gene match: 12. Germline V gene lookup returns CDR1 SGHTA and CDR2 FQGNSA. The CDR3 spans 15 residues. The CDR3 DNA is TGTGCCAGCAGGCCATCGACAGGGCGTGGATCACCCCTCCACTTT. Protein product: CASRPSTGRGSPLHF.

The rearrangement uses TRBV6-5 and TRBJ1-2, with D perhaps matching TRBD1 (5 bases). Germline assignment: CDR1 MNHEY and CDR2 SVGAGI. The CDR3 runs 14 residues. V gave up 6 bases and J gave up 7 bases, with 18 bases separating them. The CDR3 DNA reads TGTGCCAGCAGGAGATCCCCAGGGTCGGTTGGCTACACCTTC. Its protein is CASRRSPGSVGYTF.